This TCR beta chain was identified during a study of metastatic and nonmetastatic thyroid tumors. The wider study: Samples came from malignant and benign thyroid patients, and repertoires were compared across blood and tumor or nodule tissue.

This clone was seen ten or more times. This CDR3 has 13 residues. Germline-derived CDR1 and CDR2 are LNHNV and YYDKDF (reference sequence). Trimming removed 3 bases from V and 9 bases from J, with 12 bases in between. TCRdb reanalyzed the PCR reads with MiXCR. Of approximately 5,900 clones in the sample, 25% are singletons; the top ten hold 11%. Nobody among the patients had been given any treatment before thyroid surgery. The receptor was derived from a male donor with papillary thyroid cancer or a benign thyroid nodule (not recorded which). Some clones in this sample may be carry-over from other donors' samples. Sequencing used adjacent normal tissue. This chain connects TRBV15 to TRBJ2-1; unclear D gene. CDR3 protein: CATSSPHAGEQFF. CDR3 in DNA: TGTGCCACCAGCAGTCCCCATGCAGGTGAGCAGTTCTTC.